A selection of T cell receptor beta chains follows, all from one sample in a study of blood T cell repertoires in COVID-19. Repertoires were generated with immunoSEQ multiplex PCR, while TCRdb's copy carries only in-frame clones and drops some. The data show 110,000 to 150,000 clones, with around 83% seen just once and approximately 2.9% held by the top ten. Specimen: peripheral blood. The receptors shown here come from a woman at least 80 years old with acute or convalescent COVID-19. Each CDR3 is given with its conserved first and last residue.

V gene	CDR3 protein
TRBV2	CASSERDTQYF
TRBV18	CASSPQGDQPQHF
TRBV18	CASSPPDRSYEQYF
TRBV10-3	CASGQGATEAFF
TRBV5-4	CASSKLRGPVSYEQYF
TRBV5-1	CASSLEGLGGRNEQFF
TRBV5-4	CASSPGGGTSTDTQYF
TRBV19	CASSQSGNTIYF
TRBV5-6	CASSLGTLDSPLHF
TRBV10-2	CASSGTVFEGTEAFF
TRBV2	CASSGGLIVNSPLHF
TRBV2	CASSGTRQGGYGYTF
TRBV5-1	CASSFQGDLPDTQYF
TRBV19	CASSILGLTNTGELFF
TRBV9	CASSPSLGGTGEKLFF
TRBV27	CASSLWDRAYNEQFF
TRBV7-2	CASSPDRGLHGYTF
TRBV5-1	CASSVLAGGPTGELFF
TRBV6-2/TRBV6-3	CASSFRGLRGYTF
TRBV11-2	CASSFIRGGRNGYTF
TRBV11-2	CASSLRLAGVGYTF
TRBV2	CASSTTGGTDTQYF
TRBV5-1	CASSLDRAYDEKLFF
TRBV7-9	CASSPGTSGLQETQYF
TRBV10-3	CAIRGTGAVGELFF
TRBV14	CASQGNEKLFF
TRBV7-2	CASSLNSGETQYF
TRBV3-1/TRBV3-2	CASSRPGLEQYF
TRBV4-1	CASSQVTGGYTF
TRBV19	CASSTTGQGGGYTF
TRBV3-1/TRBV3-2	CASSQPGFYTF
TRBV11-2	CASSLGSTREGYTF
TRBV19	CAGSAGINSGANVLTF
TRBV6-5	CASSSTASSYNSPLHF
TRBV10-3	CAISESPRPAGPNYGYTF
TRBV19	CASSIDVAVGTDTQYF
TRBV7-6	CASSNLFRDKPNYGYTF